The TCR beta chain described here comes from a study of CD8+ T cells in alopecia areata (dated by TCRdb to between 2017 and 2018). Some background on the complete study: Treated patients were enrolled in an open-label pilot trial of oral tofacitinib at 5 to 10 mg twice daily for moderate-to-severe alopecia areata. Patients received tofacitinib for 6 to 18 months and were then followed off drug for 6 months to check for delayed response and recurrence. In treated patients, disease severity was measured using the SALT score, which gives the percentage of scalp surface area affected. Scalp clonality was compared across normal scalp (n=4), patchy alopecia areata scalp (n=8), and alopecia totalis/universalis scalp (n=8). Human TCRbeta sequencing covered scalp tissue and sorted CD4+ and CD8+ peripheral blood T cells from patchy and totalis/universalis alopecia areata patients and healthy controls. Patients on tofacitinib were biopsied at baseline and after 4 and 24 weeks of treatment, and several of the patients also had a later scalp biopsy. TCRbeta CDR3 regions were amplified by immunoSEQ multiplex PCR with 35 Vbeta forward and 13 Jbeta reverse primers. RNA was obtained with the PAXgene miRNA kit for fixed scalp, the miRNeasy kit for PBMCs, and the RNeasy kit for mouse skin. In both human patients and the C3H/HeJ mouse model, the study applied high-throughput TCRbeta sequencing to look at T cell clonal expansion in alopecia areata. Summary of the overall study and its limitations: With tofacitinib, both scalp clonality and the number of expanded CD8+ clones among the top 100 scalp clones went down significantly. Unlike mouse skin, where gammadelta T cells dominate, normal human skin contains resident alphabeta T cells that get sequenced too, which complicates analysis of the scalp TCR repertoire. Shared TCR sequences between patients were less evident than in mice, which may be partly attributable to HLA diversity in the patient population. Because the treated cohort was small and had just a single nonresponder, larger studies are needed to establish links between baseline CD8+ expansion and response. Many expanded lesional clones persisted in scalp and blood during tofacitinib treatment, which may partly explain relapse after stopping treatment. Lesional scalp, especially in alopecia totalis/universalis, showed higher clonality and more expanded CD8+ clones than normal scalp, suggesting antigenic drive.

The sample's time point, from its label and the paper: around 4 weeks on oral tofacitinib. The treatment or condition label on this specimen signifies: oral pan-JAK inhibitor, 5-10 mg twice daily. Peripheral blood and lesional scalp punch biopsies were obtained from patients with alopecia areata. PBMCs were isolated by density centrifugation and stained for CD3, CD4 and CD8, after which CD4+ and CD8+ T cells were sorted on a FACSAria. The CDR3 totals 14 residues, both ends included. Only CDR3 DNA remains: 42 bases, in frame from the first base. Trimming costs V 6 bases and J 1 base, and their ends lie 12 bases apart. According to the germline V gene, CDR1 reads ENHRY and CDR2 reads SYGVKD. Receptor libraries were prepared by the immunoSEQ multiplex PCR assay. For TCR sequencing, RNA was extracted from every sample and reverse transcribed into cDNA to serve as template. First-strand cDNA was synthesized with SuperScript III using a 2:1 mix of oligo-dT and random hexamers. Amplification bias was assessed with a synthetic immune receptor repertoire, and residual bias was removed computationally. In the paper's pipeline: After raw reads were preprocessed to remove errors, the CDR3 was defined following IMGT conventions as running from the conserved cysteine to phenylalanine. Clonality was calculated as 1 minus Shannon entropy normalized by log2 of the number of productive unique TCRs. CD4 or CD8 identity of scalp clones was inferred by cross-referencing scalp TCRbeta sequences with sorted blood CD4 and CD8 repertoires. In TCRdb, the immuneACCESS table is reduced to in-frame sequences with V and J assigned. These tables do not hold every clone; where another copy was compared, an unresolved V gene accounts for under half, and the others remain unexplained. V, J and clone size were drawn from that table, and D and trimming were deduced from the DNA. Counted in this sample were about 190,000 clones; less than 65% of them appeared once. The ten biggest clones cover around 4.2% of the sample.

As regards this clone: Its antigen is not yet known. It is likely a read error, because the conserved phenylalanine at the end of the CDR3 is missing.

The rearranged segments are TRBV10-3 and TRBJ1-1, and perhaps TRBD1 as D gene, on 5 matching bases. Source: CD4+ T cells sorted from blood, taken at week 4, from a patient treated with tofacitinib. This receptor was identified in a human donor with alopecia areata. The CDR3 loop reads CAIRETRGNTEAFL. The DNA sequence reads TGTGCCATCAGGGAAACTAGGGGGAACACTGAAGCTTTCCTT.